The entry that follows covers one TCR beta chain sequence. Only in-frame clones appear in the TCRdb table, and some are missing; sequencing was by immunoSEQ multiplex PCR. The table has around 30,000 clones, 80% to 90% seen once. The source of the sample is a study of T cell changes during pregnancy in multiple sclerosis. V was shortened by 5 bases and J by 7 bases, with 9 bases between the two germline ends. Looked up from germline, CDR1 is SGHNT and CDR2 is YENEEA. The CDR3 sequence is 11 residues long. The material sequenced was CD8+ T cells from peripheral blood mononuclear cells, taken in the first trimester of pregnancy. This chain uses TRBV11-3 with TRBJ2-7; D gene unclear. This TCR derives from a female donor with multiple sclerosis, enrolled in a pregnancy study. CDR3 in DNA: TGTGCCAGCAGCCAACAGAGAGAGCAGTACTTC. It codes for CASSQQREQYF.